A selection of T cell receptor beta chains follows, all from one sample in a study of post-analysis software for immune sequencing data. TCRdb re-called the PCR reads through MiXCR, storing one row per CDR3 protein. Found here are roughly 800,000 distinct CDR3 sequences, roughly 50% of them singletons; the top ten hold about 4.8%. Sequenced material: blood. These receptors were collected from a girl aged 5 to 17 with multiple sclerosis. Each CDR3 is given without its conserved first and last residue.

v_call,j_call,cdr3_aa
TRBV6-4,TRBJ2-1,ASSDIPGNEQF
TRBV7-9,TRBJ1-6,ASSLDSYNSPLH
TRBV29-1,TRBJ2-7,SAASLLASEQY
TRBV20-1,TRBJ2-7,SAGLAWEQY
TRBV20-1,TRBJ2-3,SARRAAPSTDTQY
TRBV6-1,TRBJ2-4,ASSESPKSLAGGSKNIQY
TRBV12-3/TRBV12-4,TRBJ2-6,ASSKGAGANVLT
TRBV7-2,TRBJ1-4,ASSPRGLRDPDEKLF
TRBV7-3,TRBJ2-7,ASSLTPGLAGEQY
TRBV7-9,TRBJ2-1,ASSARGLAEYNEQF
TRBV11-2,TRBJ2-2,ASSTGTGDTGELF